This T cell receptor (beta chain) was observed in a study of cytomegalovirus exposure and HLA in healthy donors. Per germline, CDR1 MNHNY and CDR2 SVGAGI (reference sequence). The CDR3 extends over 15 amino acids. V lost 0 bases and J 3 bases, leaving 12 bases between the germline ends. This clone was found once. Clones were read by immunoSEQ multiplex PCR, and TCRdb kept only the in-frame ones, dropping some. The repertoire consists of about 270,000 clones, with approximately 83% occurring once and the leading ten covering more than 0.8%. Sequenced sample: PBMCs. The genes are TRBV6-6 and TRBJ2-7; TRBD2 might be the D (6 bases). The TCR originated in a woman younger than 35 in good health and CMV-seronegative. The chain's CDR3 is CASSYSAEGIYEQYF. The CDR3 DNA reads TGTGCCAGCAGTTACTCAGCGGAGGGGATCTACGAGCAGTACTTC.